The clone carrying this TCR beta chain has ten or more counts. Its specificity is not known. This sample is part of a study of blood T cells in healthy people across ages. Findings of the study overall: TCR beta diversity per million T cells fell roughly linearly with age.

The germline V gene has CDR1 MNHEY and CDR2 SVGAGI. This CDR3 comprises 12 residues. The V end was cut by 10 bases, the J end by 0 bases, with 4 bases between. Next came a second PCR, run for about 7 to 12 cycles, which used a sample-barcoded 5' primer along with a J-beta primer mix. A single record per CDR3 protein comes from TCRdb applying MiXCR to the 5' RACE reads. The profile shows 750,000 to 850,000 distinct CDR3 sequences, 25% of them singletons. This sample also appeared in a second study, on T cells of mothers and their children. According to that study: Primer M1S, used in the second PCR, introduced sample barcodes and 2-4 random nucleotides.

This TCR was recovered from a boy between 5 and 17 years old in good health. The chain links TRBV6-5 to TRBJ2-6, with unresolved D. Sequencing used blood. CDR3 coding DNA: TGTGCCACCTACTCTGGGGCCAACGTCCTGACTTTC. Translated, it gives CATYSGANVLTF.